The next 19 T cell receptor beta chains were all read from a single sample in a study of blood T cell repertoires in COVID-19. The method was immunoSEQ multiplex PCR; TCRdb's version includes in-frame clones alone and lacks a portion of them. In the table there are about 100,000 clones, 85% to 90% of which are singletons. The sample consisted of peripheral blood. These receptors were obtained from a human donor in a cohort sampled during active COVID-19.

This chain joins TRBV5-1 and TRBJ2-1, with D perhaps matching TRBD1 (5 bases). In germline, CDR1 is SGHRS, CDR2 YFSETQ. V was pared by 7 bases and J by 6 bases, with 14 bases between. This CDR3 region has 13 residues. The CDR3 loop is CASSPDNFNEQFF. Here the CDR3 DNA reads TGCGCCAGCTCACCGGACAACTTCAATGAGCAGTTCTTC.

CDR3: CASRTSGGTYEQYF. CDR3 nucleotide sequence: TGCGCCAGCAGGACTAGCGGGGGGACCTACGAGCAGTACTTC. The chain joins TRBV5-1 to TRBJ2-7, with 13 bases aligning to TRBD2. The CDR3 sequence is 14 residues long. Germline assignment: CDR1 SGHRS and CDR2 YFSETQ. The trim removed 5 bases at V and 2 bases at J, leaving 1 base unmatched.

Only one count was recorded for this clone. The chain carries TRBV6-6 and TRBJ1-1; D is undetermined. The CDR3 has 15 residues. V was clipped by 0 bases and J by 1 base, with 9 bases between them. Looked up from germline, CDR1 is MNHNY and CDR2 is SVGAGI (reference sequence). Here the CDR3 DNA reads TGTGCCAGCAGTTACTCGAATCCGGGGAACACTGAAGCTTTCTTT. Its translation: CASSYSNPGNTEAFF.

The chain carries TRBV3-1 (or the pseudogene TRBV3-2) and TRBJ1-4; 8 bases map to TRBD1. Germline V gene data show CDR1 as LGHDT and CDR2 as YNNKEL (reference sequence). The CDR3 has 15 amino acids. After removal of 3 bases from V and 8 bases from J, the junction contained 8 bases not matched to a gene. This chain's CDR3 is CASSHLQGAWEKLFF. CDR3 coding DNA: TGTGCCAGCAGCCATCTGCAGGGGGCTTGGGAAAAACTGTTTTTT.

J is TRBJ2-7 and V is TRBV7-2, with a possible D match to TRBD2 (6 bases). Trimming pared 6 bases from V and 9 bases from J, leaving 15 bases between. Looked up from germline, CDR1 is SGHTA and CDR2 is FQGNSA. The CDR3 is made up of 12 amino acids. The CDR3, as DNA: TGTGCCAGCAGTACGGGAGACCTCAGGCAGTACTTC. The encoded protein is CASSTGDLRQYF. Complete variable domain (other parts from reference TRBV7-2 and TRBJ2-7): GAGVSQSPSNKVTEKGKDVELRCDPISGHTALYWYRQSLGQGLEFLIYFQGNSAPDKSGLPSDRFSAERTGGSVSTLTIQRTQQEDSAVYLCASSTGDLRQYFGPGTRLTVT.

The count of this clone is one. CDR3 sequence (DNA): TGTGCCAGCAGCCTCGGGGTAGCGGGAGGGGGACAAGAGACCCAGTACTTC. Amino acid sequence: CASSLGVAGGGQETQYF. The J gene is TRBJ2-5, the V gene TRBV5-4, with 11 bases lining up with TRBD2. J lost 2 bases, V lost 4 bases, and 10 bases had no gene match. Germline V gene data show CDR1 as SGHNT and CDR2 as YYREEE (reference sequence). The CDR3 runs to 17 residues.

The chain employs TRBV15 and TRBJ2-2; TRBD2 aligns across 11 bases. The CDR3 has 16 amino acids. The ends lost 5 bases at V and 5 bases at J; junction bases unmatched: 7. Germline V lookup: CDR1 LNHNV, CDR2 YYDKDF (reference sequence). CDR3 sequence (DNA): TGTGCCACCAGCGACCGGACTAGCGGGCCAACCGGGGAGCTGTTTTTT. Translating it yields CATSDRTSGPTGELFF.

In its sample, this clone was seen once. The chain carries TRBV30 and TRBJ2-5; 7 positions agree with TRBD2. V shed 0 bases, J shed 1 base, and the junction held 2 bases outside the gene matches. Germline values: CDR1 GTSNPN, CDR2 SVGIG (reference sequence). The length of the CDR3 is 14 residues. CDR3 bases: TGTGCCTGGAGTGTACCTAGCGGCCAAGAGACCCAGTACTTC. It codes for CAWSVPSGQETQYF.

The chain carries TRBV7-5 and TRBJ1-2; the table names TRBD1, a call not compared with the DNA. TRBV7-5 is shown as a pseudogene. This CDR3 region has 14 residues. The CDR3 reads CARSLVLGQGYITF. As DNA, the CDR3 is TGTGCCAGAAGCTTAGTTCTCGGGCAGGGATATATCACCTTC.

The CDR3 is CASSPQGLYNEQFF. CDR3 in DNA: TGTGCCAGCAGCCCCCAGGGACTGTACAATGAGCAGTTCTTC. This chain joins TRBV7-2 and TRBJ2-1; a possible D gene is TRBD2 (6 bases). The CDR3 runs to 14 residues. Germline assignment: CDR1 SGHTA and CDR2 FQGNSA. Between the trimmed V and J ends, which lost 5 bases and 4 bases, there was a span of 12 bases.

This chain uses TRBV15 with TRBJ2-1; 9 bases fit TRBD2. Germline V gene data show CDR1 as LNHNV and CDR2 as YYDKDF (reference sequence). The CDR3 sequence is 20 residues long. The ends lost 0 bases at V and 6 bases at J; junction bases unmatched: 18. The CDR3 sequence: CATSRDRGAGGPVMRNEQFF. CDR3 bases: TGTGCCACCAGCAGAGATCGTGGGGCGGGAGGGCCCGTAATGCGCAATGAGCAGTTCTTC. Full variable domain (outside the CDR3, taken from reference TRBV15 and TRBJ2-1): DAMVIQNPRYQVTQFGKPVTLSCSQTLNHNVMYWYQQKSSQAPKLLFHYYDKDFNNEADTPDNFQSRRPNTSFCFLDIRSPGLGDTAMYLCATSRDRGAGGPVMRNEQFFGPGTRLTVL.

J is TRBJ2-3 and V is TRBV4-2; TRBD2 agrees at 10 bases. Trimming took 0 bases from V and 6 from J; bases not matched to a gene: 6. CDR3 length equals 16 residues. Germline V gene lookup returns CDR1 LGHNA and CDR2 YNFKEQ. The CDR3 is CASSQEASGSPDTQYF. The DNA for the CDR3 is TGTGCCAGCAGCCAAGAGGCTAGCGGGAGCCCGGATACGCAGTATTTT.

This clone was observed a single time. The CDR3 DNA reads TGTGCCAGCAGCTTCAAGGGGCGCTCCGAGTATGGCTACACCTTC. Its protein is CASSFKGRSEYGYTF. The genes are TRBV5-6 and TRBJ1-2; weak D call: TRBD1 (5 bases). The germline CDR1 and CDR2 sequences are SGHDT and YYEEEE. V was clipped by 2 bases and J by 5 bases, with 16 bases between them. The CDR3 runs 15 residues.

The V and J genes are TRBV5-4 and TRBJ1-1; a weak D match, TRBD1 (6 bases). The germline V gene has CDR1 SGHNT and CDR2 YYREEE (reference sequence). Deletions cut 1 base from V and 1 base from J, with 20 bases between. The CDR3 has 18 amino acids. The CDR3 DNA follows: TGTGCCAGCAGCTTGCGCACAGGGAACATGGGTAGGAACACTGAAGCTTTCTTT. Encoded protein: CASSLRTGNMGRNTEAFF.

CDR3 DNA: TGTGCCAGCTCACCCGTCCCGGAGGCTGAGCAGTACTTC. It encodes CASSPVPEAEQYF. This chain links TRBV18 with TRBJ2-7, with D perhaps matching TRBD2 (5 bases). Germline CDR1 KGHSH, CDR2 LQKENI. The CDR3 sequence is 13 residues long. V lost 3 bases to trimming and J lost 7 bases, with 13 bases between them.

The chain recombines TRBV19 with TRBJ1-5; tentative D call: TRBD1 (5 bases). Trimming shortened V by 5 bases and J by 4 bases, and 9 bases separated the two germline ends. CDR1 is LNHDA and CDR2 is SQIVND in the germline V gene (reference sequence). The CDR3 totals 13 residues. Here the CDR3 reads CASSDDRNQPQHF. The CDR3 nucleotides read TGTGCCAGTAGTGATGACAGAAATCAGCCCCAGCATTTT.

The chain has TRBV18 and TRBJ2-3; tentative D call: TRBD2 (5 bases). V was pared by 2 bases and J by 4 bases, with 13 bases between. Germline CDR1 and CDR2: KGHSH and LQKENI. The length of the CDR3 is 15 residues. The CDR3 region is CASSPSGSVSDTQYF. CDR3 sequence (DNA): TGTGCCAGCTCACCAAGCGGTAGCGTCTCAGATACGCAGTATTTT.

The sample holds a few counts of this clone. Here the CDR3 DNA reads TGTGCCAGCAGTTTCCAGACGCGGGCAAAAGAGACCCAGTACTTC. It encodes CASSFQTRAKETQYF. The chain recombines TRBV6-5 with TRBJ2-5; a weak D match, TRBD2 (5 bases). This CDR3 spans 15 amino acids. The V and J ends lost 4 bases and 3 bases respectively, with 15 bases between them. Germline V gives CDR1 MNHEY, CDR2 SVGAGI.

CDR3 nucleotides: TGTGCCAGCAGTAGGGACATCAACTATGGCTACACCTTC. Translating it yields CASSRDINYGYTF. The V and J genes are TRBV6-5 and TRBJ1-2; possible D gene TRBD1, 6 bases. The length of the CDR3 is 13 residues. Per the germline V gene, CDR1 is MNHEY and CDR2 is SVGAGI. V dropped 5 bases and J dropped 2 bases, with 9 bases sitting between them.